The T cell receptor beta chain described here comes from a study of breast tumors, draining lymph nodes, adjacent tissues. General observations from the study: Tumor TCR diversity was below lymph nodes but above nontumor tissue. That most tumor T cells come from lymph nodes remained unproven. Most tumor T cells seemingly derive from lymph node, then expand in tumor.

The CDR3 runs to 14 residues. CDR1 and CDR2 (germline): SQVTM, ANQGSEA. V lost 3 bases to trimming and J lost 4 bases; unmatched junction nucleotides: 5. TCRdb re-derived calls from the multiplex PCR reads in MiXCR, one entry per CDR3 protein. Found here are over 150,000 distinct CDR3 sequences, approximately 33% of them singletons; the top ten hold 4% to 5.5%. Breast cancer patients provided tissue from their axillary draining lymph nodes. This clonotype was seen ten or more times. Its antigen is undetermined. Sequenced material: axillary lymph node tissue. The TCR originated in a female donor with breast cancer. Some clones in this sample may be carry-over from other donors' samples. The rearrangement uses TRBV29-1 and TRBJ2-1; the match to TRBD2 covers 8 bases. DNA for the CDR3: TGCAGCGTTGATTCCCCTAGCGGGTACAATGAGCAGTTCTTC. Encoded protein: CSVDSPSGYNEQFF.